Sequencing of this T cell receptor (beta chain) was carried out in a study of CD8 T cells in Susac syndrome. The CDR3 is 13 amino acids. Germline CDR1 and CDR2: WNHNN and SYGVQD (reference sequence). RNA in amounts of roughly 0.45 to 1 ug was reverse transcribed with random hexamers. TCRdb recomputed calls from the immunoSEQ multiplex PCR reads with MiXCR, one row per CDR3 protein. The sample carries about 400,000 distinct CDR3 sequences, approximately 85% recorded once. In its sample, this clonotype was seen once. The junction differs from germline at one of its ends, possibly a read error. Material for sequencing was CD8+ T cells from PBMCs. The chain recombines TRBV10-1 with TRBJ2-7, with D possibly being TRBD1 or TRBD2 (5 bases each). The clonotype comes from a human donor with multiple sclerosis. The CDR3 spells CASSPGPSFEQYF. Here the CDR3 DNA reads TGCGCCAGCAGTCCGGGACCCTCCTTCGAGCAGTACTTC.